The TCR beta chain described here comes from a study of blood T cell repertoires in COVID-19. For the study at large: Samples taken during acute and convalescent COVID-19 were collected in the United States, Italy and Spain. PBMCs, B-cell-depleted T cells, or T cells were the source of the cDNA or gDNA that made up the material.

Original processing methods: Amplification of reference gene primers provided the estimated nucleated cell counts. Profiling relied on immunoSEQ multiplex PCR, and the TCRdb table lists in-frame clones only, not all of them. V, J and clone size were drawn from that table, and D and trimming were deduced from the DNA. Of 120,000 or so clones listed, over 75% were seen once; the top ten hold roughly 15%. Followed over time, Seattle patients had been enrolled while infection was active. Germline CDR1 MNHNS, CDR2 SASEGT. Losses at the gene ends were 2 bases for V and 4 bases for J; bases not matched to a gene: 5. There are 15 residues in the CDR3.

The sequence was obtained from a man aged 30 to 39 with COVID-19, enrolled during active disease. Sequencing was performed on peripheral blood. The chain is built from TRBV6-1 and TRBJ1-2; TRBD1 matches at 9 bases. CDR3 in DNA: TGTGCCAGCAGTGAAATTGAGACAGGGGGCTATGGCTACACCTTC. It yields the protein CASSEIETGGYGYTF.